The clone carrying this T cell receptor (beta chain) appeared a few times. TCRdb used MiXCR to reprocess the 5' RACE reads, holding one entry per CDR3 protein. The data show over 300,000 distinct CDR3 sequences, 20% to 25% seen once. CDR1 SNHLY and CDR2 FYNNEI come from the germline V gene. The CDR3 contains 11 residues. Trimming took 7 bases from V and 2 from J, leaving 5 bases between them. This specimen comes from a study of T-cell memory formation after mild COVID-19. As for the study in general: The TCR clusters were mostly specific to one donor.

Sequenced: PBMCs or a T cell subset sorted from them (not recorded which). The chain has TRBV2 and TRBJ1-1, with D unresolved. This clonotype originated in a man younger than 35 who had mild COVID-19 (a few samples of this study predate the infection). Cell type and time point are not known. CDR3 in DNA: TGTGCCAGCATGGCAAACACTGAAGCTTTCTTT. This translates into CASMANTEAFF. Complete variable domain (other parts from reference TRBV2 and TRBJ1-1): EPEVTQTPSHQVTQMGQEVILRCVPISNHLYFYWYRQILGQKVEFLVSFYNNEISEKSEIFDDQFSVERPDGSNFTLKIRSTKLEDSAMYFCASMANTEAFFGQGTRLTVV.